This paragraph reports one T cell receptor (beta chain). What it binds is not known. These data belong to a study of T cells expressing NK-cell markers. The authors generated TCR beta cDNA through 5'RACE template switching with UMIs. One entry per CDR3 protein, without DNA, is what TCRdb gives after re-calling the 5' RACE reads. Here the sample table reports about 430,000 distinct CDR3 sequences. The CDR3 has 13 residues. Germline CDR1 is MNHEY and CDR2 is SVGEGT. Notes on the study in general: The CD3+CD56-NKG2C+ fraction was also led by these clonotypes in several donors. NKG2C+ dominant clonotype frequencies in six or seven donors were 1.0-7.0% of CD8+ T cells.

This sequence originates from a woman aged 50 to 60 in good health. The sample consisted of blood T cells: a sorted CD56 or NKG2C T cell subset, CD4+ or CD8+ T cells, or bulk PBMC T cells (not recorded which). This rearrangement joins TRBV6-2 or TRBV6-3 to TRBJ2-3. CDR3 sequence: CASSGDLAATQYF.